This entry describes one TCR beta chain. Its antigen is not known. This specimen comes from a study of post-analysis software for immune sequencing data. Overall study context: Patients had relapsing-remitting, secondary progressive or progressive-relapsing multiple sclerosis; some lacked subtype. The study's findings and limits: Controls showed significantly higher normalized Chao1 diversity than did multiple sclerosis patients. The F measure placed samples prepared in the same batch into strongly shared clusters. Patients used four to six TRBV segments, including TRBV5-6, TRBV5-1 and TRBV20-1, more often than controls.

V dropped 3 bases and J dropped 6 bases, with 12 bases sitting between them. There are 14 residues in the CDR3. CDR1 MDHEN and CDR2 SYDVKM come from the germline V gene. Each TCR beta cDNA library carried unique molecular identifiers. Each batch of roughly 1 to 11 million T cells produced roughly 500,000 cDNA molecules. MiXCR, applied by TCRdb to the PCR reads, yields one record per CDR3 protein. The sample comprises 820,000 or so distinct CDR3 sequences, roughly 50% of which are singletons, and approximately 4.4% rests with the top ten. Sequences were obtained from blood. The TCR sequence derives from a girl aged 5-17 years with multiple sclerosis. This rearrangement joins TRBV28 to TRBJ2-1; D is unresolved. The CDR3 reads CASSFNVVGNEQFF. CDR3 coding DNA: TGTGCCAGCAGTTTCAACGTGGTAGGCAATGAGCAGTTCTTC.